These 14 T cell receptor beta chains were sequenced from one sample in a study of T cell repertoires in cytomegalovirus infection. MiXCR, applied by TCRdb to the reads, yields one record per CDR3 protein. The sample contains 200,000 to 250,000 distinct CDR3 sequences, roughly 23% of which appear only once. The specimen was CD8+ T cells from PBMCs. Receptors originate from a human donor in good health (CMV status not recorded). Some clones in this sample may be carry-over from other donors' samples.

The chain joins TRBV25-1 to TRBJ1-1, with TRBD1 identical over 9 bases. V trimming: 8 bases; J trimming: 1 base; junction bases outside the gene matches: 8. The CDR3 length is 15 residues. Germline values: CDR1 MGHDK, CDR2 SYGVNS. CDR3 sequence: CASSPVGQGNTEAFF. The CDR3 region has the DNA TGTGCCAGCTCCCCGGTGGGACAGGGGAACACTGAAGCTTTCTTT.

The V and J genes are TRBV23-1 and TRBJ2-2, with 8 bases fitting TRBD1. TRBV23-1 carries the ORF label, with uncertain function. The CDR3 is made up of 14 amino acids. The trim removed 3 bases at V and 4 bases at J, leaving 1 base unmatched. The CDR3 sequence is CASSHRGRTGELFF. The CDR3 coding sequence is TGCGCCAGCAGTCACAGGGGGCGCACCGGGGAGCTGTTTTTT.

This clonotype was counted between two and nine times. The chain joins TRBV20-1 to TRBJ1-2; no firm D call. V lost 6 bases and J lost 6, with 17 bases in between. This CDR3 contains 13 residues. Germline lookup yields CDR1 DFQATT and CDR2 SNEGSKA (reference sequence). CDR3 bases: TGCAGTGCAACCGGGCCTCAGGCCGATGGCTACACCTTC. Its translation: CSATGPQADGYTF.

This chain connects TRBV20-1 to TRBJ2-2; D call uncertain. V lost 0 bases to trimming and J lost 0 bases, with 5 bases between them. CDR3 size: 14 residues. The V gene's germline CDR1 is DFQATT and CDR2 SNEGSKA (reference sequence). DNA for the CDR3: TGCAGTGCTAGAGACTTTCCGAACACCGGGGAGCTGTTTTTT. Translated: CSARDFPNTGELFF.

The chain couples TRBV20-1 to TRBJ2-7, with 10 nucleotides matching TRBD1. V shed 6 bases and J 1 base; nucleotides not matched to a gene: 9. CDR3 length: 15 amino acids. Germline V gene data show CDR1 as DFQATT and CDR2 as SNEGSKA (reference sequence). The CDR3 loop reads CSAQSDRGQSYEQYF. The CDR3 region has the DNA TGCAGTGCCCAATCCGACAGGGGGCAGTCCTACGAGCAGTACTTC.

A note on this clonotype: A much larger clone sits a single nucleotide away, making a read error possible. The chain employs TRBV7-2 and TRBJ2-2; D remains unclear. CDR3 length: 12 amino acids. The germline gives CDR1 SGHTA, CDR2 FQGNSA. The CDR3 loop reads CACRRNTGELFF. CDR3 in DNA: TGTGCCTGCAGACGAAATACCGGGGAGCTGTTTTTT.

This clonotype was observed a few times. V is TRBV6-8 and J is TRBJ2-7; the D is unclear. The V end lost 0 bases, the J end lost 6 bases, and 12 bases lay between the germline ends. Germline-derived CDR1 and CDR2 are MNHGY and SAAAGT. This CDR3 contains 14 residues. The CDR3 protein is CASSYSSGFGEQYF. The DNA of the CDR3 is TGTGCCAGCAGTTACTCGTCAGGTTTCGGCGAGCAGTACTTC.

The chain employs TRBV15 and TRBJ2-1; no definite D call. CDR3 length: 16 amino acids. Looked up from germline, CDR1 is LNHNV and CDR2 is YYDKDF (reference sequence). Trimming removed 1 base from V and 0 bases from J, with 10 bases in between. The CDR3 nucleotides are TGTGCCACCAGCAGAGGCCGAGTTAGCTCCTACAATGAGCAGTTCTTC. Translating gives CATSRGRVSSYNEQFF.

The chain is built from TRBV6-2 or TRBV6-3 and TRBJ2-1; unclear D gene. Germline V gene lookup returns CDR1 MNHEY and CDR2 SVGEGT. V was shortened by 7 bases and J by 9 bases, with 16 bases between the two germline ends. The CDR3 runs 13 residues. The CDR3 here is CASTGYPAGEQFF. CDR3 DNA sequence: TGTGCCAGCACCGGGTACCCGGCCGGTGAGCAGTTCTTC.

In this sample, this clonotype turned up many times. The chain links TRBV7-2 to TRBJ1-5; tentatively, D is TRBD1 (5 bases). V was pared by 5 bases and J by 2 bases, with 10 bases between. The CDR3 extends over 14 amino acids. The germline gives CDR1 SGHTA, CDR2 FQGNSA. For the CDR3, the DNA is TGTGCCAGCAGCCCGGGGGACGGCAATCAGCCCCAGCATTTT. Protein product: CASSPGDGNQPQHF.

This clonotype was observed at least ten times. The V and J genes are TRBV7-6 and TRBJ2-7, with TRBD2 matching over 8 bases. The CDR3 runs 15 residues. Germline V lookup: CDR1 SGHVS, CDR2 FNYEAQ. V was pared by 5 bases and J by 2 bases, with 8 bases of the junction left unmatched. The CDR3 nucleotides are TGTGCCAGCAGCGCCGGGATAGCGGGGACCTACGAGCAGTACTTC. This codes for CASSAGIAGTYEQYF. The whole variable domain, remainder taken from reference TRBV7-6 and TRBJ2-7, is GAGVSQSPRYKVTKRGQDVALRCDPISGHVSLYWYRQALGQGPEFLTYFNYEAQQDKSGLPNDRFSAERPEGSISTLTIQRTEQRDSAMYRCASSAGIAGTYEQYFGPGTRLTVT.

This clonotype came up a few times. V and J are TRBV2 and TRBJ2-1; TRBD1 matches 10 bases. Germline V lookup: CDR1 SNHLY, CDR2 FYNNEI. The CDR3 extends over 14 amino acids. V shed 6 bases, J shed 8 bases, and the junction held 7 bases outside the gene matches. The CDR3 spells CASSTGTGVHEQFF. The CDR3, as DNA: TGTGCCAGCAGCACCGGGACAGGGGTACATGAGCAGTTCTTC.

CDR3 DNA sequence: TGTGCCAGCAGCTTAGGAGGAGCGGGGCAGTATTTT. Protein: CASSLGGAGQYF. V is TRBV7-8 and J is TRBJ2-3; D is perhaps TRBD2 (6 bases). CDR3 size: 12 residues. Trimming left V 1 base short and J 11 bases short, with 10 bases between. Germline CDR1 and CDR2: SGHVS and FQNEAQ.

This clonotype has only a few counts. This chain uses TRBV9 with TRBJ2-5; D ambiguous. The CDR3 is made up of 13 amino acids. The germline gives CDR1 SGDLS, CDR2 YYNGEE. V lost 3 bases and J lost 2, with 8 bases in between. The CDR3 DNA sequence: TGTGCCAGCAGCGCTAAACGGCAAGAGACCCAGTACTTC. It encodes CASSAKRQETQYF.